This is a list of T cell receptor beta chains from one sample in a study of cytotoxic CD8 clonotypes in ibrutinib-treated CLL. Clones were sequenced by immunoSEQ multiplex PCR, and TCRdb holds only the in-frame ones, with some missing. The sample shows some 140,000 clones, roughly 90% of them seen only once. The sample here was PBMCs, taken after 12 months of ibrutinib treatment. The receptors were sampled from a human donor with chronic lymphocytic leukemia. The CDR3 runs from the conserved cysteine through the conserved F or W. A D gene is named only where the DNA matches it firmly. Where a row states a size, it is once, few, many or the class of an expanded clone; other rows omit it.

clone_size,j_call,d_call,v_call,cdr3_nt,cdr3_aa
.,TRBJ2-3,.,TRBV6-5,TGTGCCAGCAGTTACCTGGGCAGGGAAGACACAGATACGCAGTATTTT,CASSYLGREDTDTQYF
.,TRBJ2-5,.,TRBV7-9,TGTGCCAGCAGCCCACCTCCCGGGGAGGTAGAGACCCAGTACTTC,CASSPPPGEVETQYF
once,TRBJ1-5,.,TRBV19,TGTGCCAGTAGTATAAGCCGGGACAACAATCAGCCCCAGCATTTT,CASSISRDNNQPQHF
.,TRBJ2-3,.,TRBV29-1,TGCAGCGTTTTCGTGGGAGCTCCAGATACGCAGTATTTT,CSVFVGAPDTQYF
.,TRBJ2-7,.,TRBV27,TGTGCCAGCAGCGGACTGGTCTCCTACGAGCAGTACTTC,CASSGLVSYEQYF
.,TRBJ2-1,TRBD2,TRBV5-1,TGCGCCAGCAGCCAAGGGACTAGCGGCAACAATGAGCAGTTCTTC,CASSQGTSGNNEQFF
.,TRBJ2-7,.,TRBV7-2,TGTGCCAGCAGCTTAGAATCCTCTACTAGTGGGGCCTACGAGCAGTACTTC,CASSLESSTSGAYEQYF
once,TRBJ2-1,.,TRBV7-9,TGTGCCAGCAGCTTATCACGGGAGCAGTTCTTC,CASSLSREQFF
.,TRBJ1-5,.,TRBV27,TGTGCCAGCGGTCCGTGGGGCCATAGCAATCAGCCCCAGCATTTT,CASGPWGHSNQPQHF
.,TRBJ2-5,TRBD1,TRBV6-5,TGTGCCAGCAGTTACGCACAGGGGATCGCTGGAGAGACCCAGTACTTC,CASSYAQGIAGETQYF
.,TRBJ2-1,.,TRBV7-2,TGTGCCAGCAGCTTGTCCGGGTCCTGGAGGGATGAGCAGTTCTTC,CASSLSGSWRDEQFF
.,TRBJ2-6,.,TRBV7-2,TGTGCCAGCAGCACCGAGGGCTCTGGGGCCAACGTCCTGACTTTC,CASSTEGSGANVLTF
.,TRBJ1-3,.,TRBV11-2,TGTGCCAGCAGCTTAGACACCCCCGCTGGAAACACCATATATTTT,CASSLDTPAGNTIYF
.,TRBJ2-7,.,TRBV1,TGCACCAGCAGCCAGGTTGGGACTCTACAGGGCGAGCAGTACTTC,CTSSQVGTLQGEQYF
.,TRBJ2-7,.,TRBV6-6,TGTGCCAGCAGTCACTTATTTAGCTCCTACGAGCAGTACTTC,CASSHLFSSYEQYF
few,TRBJ2-5,.,TRBV28,TGTGCCAGCGCCCCACAGGGTGGTGGCCAAGAGACCCAGTACTTC,CASAPQGGGQETQYF
.,TRBJ2-7,.,TRBV28,TGTGCCAGCGTGGACAGAGCCTACGAGCAGTACTTC,CASVDRAYEQYF
.,TRBJ2-5,.,TRBV18,TGTGCCAGCTCACCTGTCCAAGAGACCCAGTACTTC,CASSPVQETQYF
.,TRBJ2-7,.,TRBV7-9,TGTGCCAGCAGTCCCAGAGGAGGGGGGGAGTACGAGCAGTACTTC,CASSPRGGGEYEQYF
.,TRBJ1-4,.,TRBV7-9,TGTGCCAGCGGGCTGGATAATGAAAAACTGTTTTTT,CASGLDNEKLFF
.,TRBJ1-1,.,TRBV5-6,TGTGCCAGCAGCTTCCGATGGGTGACTGAAGCTTTCTTT,CASSFRWVTEAFF
.,TRBJ2-1,TRBD2,TRBV28,TGTGCCAGCAGGTCGGGGGCTAGCGGGAGGGTCGGCAATGAGCAGTTCTTC,CASRSGASGRVGNEQFF
.,TRBJ2-4,TRBD2,TRBV14,TGTGCCAGCAGCCAAGCCCGGCCGGGGCTAGCGGACGAAGCCAAAAACATTCAGTACTTC,CASSQARPGLADEAKNIQYF
.,TRBJ1-4,TRBD1,TRBV2,TGTGCCAGCAGAGCCGACAGGGGGCCGGGTAATGAAAAACTGTTTTTT,CASRADRGPGNEKLFF
.,TRBJ2-3,.,TRBV7-3,TGTGCCAGCAGTAGTCTAGCCTTGGATACGCAGTATTTT,CASSSLALDTQYF
.,TRBJ2-6,TRBD1,TRBV2,TGTGCCAGCAGTGGCCCGAGGGACAGGGGTTCCCTTGCTGGGGCCAACGTCCTGACTTTC,CASSGPRDRGSLAGANVLTF
.,TRBJ1-1,.,TRBV19,TGTGCCAGTAGTGTACAGATTGGGGGAAACACTGAAGCTTTCTTT,CASSVQIGGNTEAFF
once,TRBJ2-4,TRBD1,TRBV19,TGTGCCAGTAGTTTGGGACAGGGGATAAACATTCAGTACTTC,CASSLGQGINIQYF
.,TRBJ2-7,.,TRBV27,TGTGCCAGCAGTTTAACAGGGTCTAAGGTGGGGAACCACGAGCAGTACTTC,CASSLTGSKVGNHEQYF
.,TRBJ2-5,.,TRBV5-1,TGCGCCAGCAGTAAGTCCCAAGAGACCCAGTACTTC,CASSKSQETQYF
.,TRBJ2-2,.,TRBV28,TGTGCCAGCATCCTAGCGACCACGAACACCGGGGAGCTGTTTTTT,CASILATTNTGELFF
.,TRBJ2-2,.,TRBV11-1,TGTGCCAGCAGCTTACTACCTACTGGGAACACCGGGGAGCTGTTTTTT,CASSLLPTGNTGELFF
.,TRBJ2-2,.,TRBV6-6,TGTGCCAGCGGGGTGCCCGGGGAGCTGTTTTTT,CASGVPGELFF
.,TRBJ2-1,TRBD2,TRBV11-2,TGTGCCAGCAGCTCCGGACTAGCGGGAGGAAATGAGCAGTTCTTC,CASSSGLAGGNEQFF
.,TRBJ1-5,TRBD1,TRBV28,TGTGCCAGCAGTGCACTACAGGGGATTAATCAGCCCCAGCATTTT,CASSALQGINQPQHF
once,TRBJ1-2,TRBD1,TRBV27,TGTGCCAGCAGTTTTTCCCCGGGGACAGGGGGCGCATACTATGGCTACACCTTC,CASSFSPGTGGAYYGYTF
.,TRBJ2-5,.,TRBV13,TGTGCCAGCAGCCGGCCGCTGCGTCAAGGGACCCAGTACTTC,CASSRPLRQGTQYF
few,TRBJ2-5,.,TRBV4-1,TGCGCCAGCAGCCAAGATACGGCCACGACCCAGTACTTC,CASSQDTATTQYF
.,TRBJ2-7,TRBD2,TRBV6-6,TGTGCCAGCACCTTACTTCCCGGACTAGCGGACTACGAGCAGTACTTC,CASTLLPGLADYEQYF
.,TRBJ2-1,TRBD1,TRBV28,TGTGCCAGCAGTTACGGGACAGGGGGCTACAATGAGCAGTTCTTC,CASSYGTGGYNEQFF
.,TRBJ2-7,.,TRBV11-2,TGTGCCAGCAGCTTAAACCCAGGGTCACTCTACGAGCAGTACTTC,CASSLNPGSLYEQYF
.,TRBJ2-2,TRBD2,TRBV7-2,TGTGCCAGCAGCTTAGGCCTAGCGGGAAACACCGGGGAGCTGTTTTTT,CASSLGLAGNTGELFF
.,TRBJ2-7,TRBD1,TRBV7-3,TGTGCCAGCAGCTCCACCGGGACAGGCTTTTCCTACGAGCAGTACTTC,CASSSTGTGFSYEQYF
once,TRBJ2-1,TRBD2,TRBV27,TGTGCCAGCAGCCCTGGGACTAGCGGACACAATGAGCAGTTCTTC,CASSPGTSGHNEQFF
.,TRBJ2-5,TRBD1,TRBV6-1,TGTGCCAGCAGTGAAGCCAGGGGGCTGGGAGAGACCCAGTACTTC,CASSEARGLGETQYF